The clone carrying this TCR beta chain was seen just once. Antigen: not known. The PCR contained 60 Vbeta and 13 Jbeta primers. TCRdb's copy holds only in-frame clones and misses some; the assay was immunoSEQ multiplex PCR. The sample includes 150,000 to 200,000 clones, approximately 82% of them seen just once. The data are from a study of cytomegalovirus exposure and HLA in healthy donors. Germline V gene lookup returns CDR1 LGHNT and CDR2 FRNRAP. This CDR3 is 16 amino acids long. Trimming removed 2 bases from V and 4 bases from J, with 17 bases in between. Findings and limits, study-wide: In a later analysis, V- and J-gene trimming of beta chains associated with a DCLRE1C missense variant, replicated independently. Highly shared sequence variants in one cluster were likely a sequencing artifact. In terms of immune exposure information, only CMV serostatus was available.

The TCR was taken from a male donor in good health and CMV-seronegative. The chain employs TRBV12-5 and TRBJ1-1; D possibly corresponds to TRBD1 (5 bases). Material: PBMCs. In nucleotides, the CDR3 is TGTGCTAGTGGTTTGCCACTCCAAGGGGAGGTCACTGAAGCTTTCTTT. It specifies CASGLPLQGEVTEAFF.